Described below is a single T cell receptor (beta chain) sequence and its context. This record comes from a study of blood T cell repertoires in COVID-19. Data came from immunoSEQ multiplex PCR; TCRdb stores just in-frame clones and leaves some out. This sample has 40,000 or so clones, with 77% found just once. The sample consisted of peripheral blood. The clonotype originates from a woman aged 65 to 85 with acute or convalescent COVID-19.

For the CDR3, the DNA is TGCAGCGTTGAACCCCTAGTAGGAGCTTTCTTT. Encoded protein: CSVEPLVGAFF. This sequence joins TRBV29-1 and TRBJ1-1; D gene unclear. This CDR3 has 11 amino acids. Germline V gives CDR1 SQVTM, CDR2 ANQGSEA. Trimming cost V 2 bases and J 10 bases, with 11 bases left between them.